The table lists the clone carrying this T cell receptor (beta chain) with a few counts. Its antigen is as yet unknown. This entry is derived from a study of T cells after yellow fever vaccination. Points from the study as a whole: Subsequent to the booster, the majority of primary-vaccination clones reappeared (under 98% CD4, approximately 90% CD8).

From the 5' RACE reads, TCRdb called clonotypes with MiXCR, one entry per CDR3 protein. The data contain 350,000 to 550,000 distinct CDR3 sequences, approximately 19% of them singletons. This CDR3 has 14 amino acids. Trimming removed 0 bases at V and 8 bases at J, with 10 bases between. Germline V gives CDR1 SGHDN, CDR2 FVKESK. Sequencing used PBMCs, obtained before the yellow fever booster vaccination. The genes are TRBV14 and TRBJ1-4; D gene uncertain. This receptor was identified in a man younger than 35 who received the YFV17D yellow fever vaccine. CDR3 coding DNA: TGTGCCAGCAGCCAAGATTTCGGGAGAGAAAAACTGTTTTTT. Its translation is CASSQDFGREKLFF.